These T cell receptor beta chains were read from a single sample in a study of T cell changes during pregnancy in multiple sclerosis. Libraries were prepared by immunoSEQ multiplex PCR; TCRdb keeps only in-frame clonotypes and omits some of them. The table has some 40,000 clones, 90% to 95% seen once. Material: CD4+ T cells from peripheral blood mononuclear cells, obtained in the third trimester of pregnancy. The source of these receptors is a female donor in good health, enrolled as a control in a pregnancy study. Each CDR3 is given with its conserved first and last residue. The order of the fields is J gene, V gene, D gene, clone size, CDR3 protein, CDR3 DNA. D genes are given only for firm matches. Clone size is not always given. Where it is, it says once, few, many or a class for expanded clones.

TRBJ2-5 | TRBV2 | TRBD2 | . | CASGGEKFGGQYF | TGTGCCAGCGGGGGGGAGAAATTTGGTGGCCAGTACTTC
TRBJ2-7 | TRBV6-1 | TRBD2 | . | CASSDPGTSGIYEQYF | TGTGCCAGCAGTGACCCCGGGACTAGCGGCATCTACGAGCAGTACTTC
TRBJ2-7 | TRBV28 | . | once | CASRLSKSVYEQYF | TGTGCCAGCAGGTTATCTAAATCGGTCTACGAGCAGTACTTC
TRBJ1-3 | TRBV29-1 | . | . | CSVGETTTGNTIYF | TGCAGCGTCGGGGAAACGACGACCGGAAACACCATATATTTT
TRBJ2-1 | TRBV5-1 | TRBD1 | . | CASSAEGTGENEQFF | TGCGCCAGCAGCGCCGAAGGGACAGGGGAGAATGAGCAGTTCTTC
TRBJ1-3 | TRBV7-8 | . | . | CASSKRGTGNTIYF | TGTGCCAGCAGCAAAAGGGGAACTGGAAACACCATATATTTT
TRBJ2-7 | TRBV6-5 | TRBD2 | . | CASSYAGGPSYEQYF | TGTGCCAGCAGTTACGCGGGGGGGCCTTCCTACGAGCAGTACTTC
TRBJ2-7 | TRBV19 | TRBD1 | . | CASSTGTGTYEQYF | TGTGCCAGTAGTACAGGGACAGGGACCTACGAGCAGTACTTC
TRBJ2-3 | TRBV27 | TRBD2 | . | CASSSNNGLAGGF | TGTGCCAGCAGTTCGAATAACGGACTAGCGGGGGGTTTT
TRBJ2-7 | TRBV10-3 | . | . | CAISALTDSYEQYF | TGTGCCATCAGTGCGTTGACAGACTCCTACGAGCAGTACTTC
TRBJ2-5 | TRBV10-2 | . | . | CASSDAGYSGTQYF | TGCGCCAGCAGTGACGCAGGGTATTCGGGGACCCAGTACTTC
TRBJ2-1 | TRBV5-1 | TRBD2 | . | CASESGGQYNEQFF | TGCGCCAGCGAGAGCGGGGGACAATACAATGAGCAGTTCTTC
TRBJ2-1 | TRBV12-5 | TRBD2 | . | CASGLPSGGVFYNEQFF | TGTGCTAGTGGACTTCCTAGCGGGGGGGTCTTCTACAATGAGCAGTTCTTC
TRBJ2-5 | TRBV13 | . | . | CASSYSMETQYF | TGTGCCAGCAGTTATAGTATGGAGACCCAGTACTTC
TRBJ1-2 | TRBV7-2 | . | . | CASSPANPTGTGGYTF | TGTGCCAGCAGCCCAGCCAACCCCACAGGGACCGGGGGCTACACCTTC
TRBJ1-5 | TRBV28 | . | . | CASPPAGGGNQPQHF | TGTGCCAGCCCCCCAGCTGGGGGCGGCAATCAGCCCCAGCATTTT
TRBJ1-2 | TRBV7-9 | . | . | CASSPSHREGYGYTF | TGTGCCAGCAGCCCTTCACACAGGGAGGGGTATGGCTACACCTTC
TRBJ2-1 | TRBV7-8 | TRBD2 | . | CASSLWEGSYNEQFF | TGTGCCAGCAGCCTCTGGGAGGGCTCCTACAATGAGCAGTTCTTC
TRBJ1-3 | TRBV19 | TRBD1 | once | CASSPTGDGNTIYF | TGTGCCAGTAGCCCGACAGGGGATGGAAACACCATATATTTT
TRBJ2-3 | TRBV10-2 | TRBD2 | . | CASRETSGGISTDTQYF | TGCGCCAGCAGGGAGACTAGCGGGGGGATTAGCACAGATACGCAGTATTTT
TRBJ2-1 | TRBV7-9 | TRBD1 | . | CASTSADRAYNEQFF | TGTGCCAGCACCTCGGCGGACAGGGCCTACAATGAGCAGTTCTTC
TRBJ2-1 | TRBV9 | . | . | CASSVEPGRRGEQFF | TGTGCCAGCAGCGTAGAGCCAGGCCGGCGGGGTGAGCAGTTCTTC
TRBJ2-7 | TRBV7-9 | TRBD2 | once | CASRTTSGGFGLYF | TGTGCCAGCCGGACCACTAGCGGGGGGTTCGGTCTGTACTTC
TRBJ2-1 | TRBV5-4 | TRBD1 | . | CASSEPDRAYNEQFF | TGTGCCAGCAGCGAACCCGACAGGGCTTACAATGAGCAGTTCTTC